This T cell receptor (beta chain) was captured by sequencing in a study of spatial heterogeneity in lung cancer. The overall study: Raw reads contained each unique TCR and UMI combination more than ten times on average.

The V gene's germline CDR1 is MNHEY and CDR2 SVGEGT. This CDR3 region has 17 residues. Deletions cut 0 bases from V and 6 bases from J, with 17 bases between. The sample's time point: sample taken at primary tumor resection. Sequencing was performed on whole RNA extracted from tumor and nontumor lung tissue, or from frozen PBMC, and the material was left unsorted. Each CDR3 protein gets one entry after TCRdb re-called the 5' RACE reads with MiXCR. Of approximately 81,000 distinct CDR3 sequences listed, roughly an eighth are singletons. The material sequenced was PBMCs, taken at surgery. The V and J genes are TRBV6-2 or TRBV6-3 and TRBJ1-4; weak D call: TRBD1 (6 bases). This receptor was obtained from a male donor with early-stage non-small cell lung cancer. As DNA, the CDR3 is TGTGCCAGCAGTTACTCGATCGCAGGGGTGGAGGATGAAAAACTGTTTTTT. Its protein product is CASSYSIAGVEDEKLFF.